This TCR beta chain originates from a study of cytomegalovirus exposure and HLA in healthy donors. Findings of the study overall: TCR beta V- and J-gene trimming, according to a later analysis, was linked to a missense DCLRE1C variant.

About this clone: Its antigen is not known.

With 4 bases clipped from V and 3 bases from J, the junction kept 7 bases outside the gene matches. The germline V gene encodes CDR1 SGHNT and CDR2 YYREEE (reference sequence). The CDR3 is 14 amino acids. A multiplex PCR was run with 60 Vbeta primers and 13 Jbeta primers. TCRdb's table, derived via immunoSEQ multiplex PCR, lists solely in-frame clones and lacks some. The sample includes about 180,000 clones, approximately 78% of them seen just once. This TCR was recovered from a human donor in good health. The chain uses TRBV5-4 and TRBJ2-7; 7 bases align to TRBD1. Sequenced material: PBMCs. CDR3 in DNA: TGTGCCAGCAGCCCCGTCGGGACAGACTACGAGCAGTACTTC. Translation: CASSPVGTDYEQYF.